This T cell receptor (beta chain) appears in the sequencing data of a study of OX40 agonist ivuxolimab in advanced cancers. Study-wide findings and caveats: The study found among the lowest clonal expansion in partial responders at 0.1-3.0 mg/kg.

The data were produced by immunoSEQ multiplex PCR, yet TCRdb's version contains in-frame clones alone and is incomplete. The table lists around 46,000 clones, more than 80% of them singletons. Trimming removed 4 bases from V and 0 bases from J; junction bases left unmatched: 2. Germline CDR1 reads SGHDT; CDR2 reads YYEEEE. The CDR3 runs to 14 residues. Notes on this clone: The antigen remains undetermined.

The sample was CD4+ or CD8+ T cells sorted from blood, taken in a trial of the OX40 agonist ivuxolimab. The J gene is TRBJ2-7, the V gene TRBV5-6, with 9 bases matching TRBD1. The receptor was isolated from an adult with an advanced solid tumor such as melanoma, head and neck, liver or kidney cancer. In DNA, the CDR3 is TGTGCCAGCAGCGGGGACAGGGTCTCCTACGAGCAGTACTTC. Amino acids: CASSGDRVSYEQYF.